This T cell receptor beta chain was obtained from a study of regulatory T cells in long-lasting Graves disease. Library construction for TCR beta used iRepertoire HTBI primers and Arm-PCR of CDR3 regions. TCRdb analysed the multiplex PCR reads with MiXCR anew, one entry per CDR3 protein. The repertoire includes approximately 380,000 distinct CDR3 sequences, under 25% of them detected once, and around 21% sits in the top ten. This clonotype was seen at least ten times. Its target is not known. Time point given: persistent/refractory GD, antithyroid drugs over 5 years with positive TRAb. With RNA extracted from PBMCs as input, the TCR library was made. Diagnosing Graves' disease relied on the American Thyroid Association guidelines. Nine-milliliter peripheral blood samples went into EDTA tubes. The V end was cut by 6 bases, the J end by 2 bases, with 11 bases between. This CDR3 region has 13 residues. Per the germline V gene, CDR1 is SGHAT and CDR2 is FQDESV (reference sequence).

Overall study findings and caveats: Persistent disease exhibited a predilection for TRBV28, TRBJ1-2 and TRBJ2-5.

This chain joins TRBV11-1 and TRBJ2-7, with a possible D match to TRBD1 (6 bases). The sample in question was peripheral blood mononuclear cells (PBMCs), obtained when the disease was refractory, from a patient treated with antithyroid drugs. This TCR came from a female donor with Graves disease. CDR3 sequence: CASSWGRAYEQYF. Written as DNA, the CDR3 is TGTGCCAGCAGTTGGGGGCGGGCCTACGAGCAGTACTTC.